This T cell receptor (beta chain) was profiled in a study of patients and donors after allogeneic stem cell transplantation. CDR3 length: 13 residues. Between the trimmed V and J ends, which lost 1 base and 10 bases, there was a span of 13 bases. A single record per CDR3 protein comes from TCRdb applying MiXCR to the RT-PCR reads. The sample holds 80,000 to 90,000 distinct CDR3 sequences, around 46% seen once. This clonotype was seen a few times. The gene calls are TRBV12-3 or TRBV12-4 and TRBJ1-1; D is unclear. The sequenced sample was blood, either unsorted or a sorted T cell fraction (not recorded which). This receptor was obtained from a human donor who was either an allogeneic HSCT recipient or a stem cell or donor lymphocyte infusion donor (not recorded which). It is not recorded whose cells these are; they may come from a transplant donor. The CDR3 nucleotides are TGTGCCAGCAGTTTAGTTGAGCTAAGGCCAGCTTTCTTT. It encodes CASSLVELRPAFF.